This T cell receptor beta chain derives from a study of chemoradiotherapy in HPV16-positive cancers. Looking at the study overall: Candidate HPV-specific clones and shared TCR motifs came from two HPV16-positive patients.

The repertoire was sequenced with immunoSEQ multiplex PCR; TCRdb's copy has only in-frame clones and lacks some. The table shows about 5,400 clones, with around nine tenths occurring only once. Study-level results: Candidate HPV-specific clones and E7-related TCR motifs grew in tumor during treatment.

Trimming pared 4 bases from V and 8 bases from J, leaving 25 bases between. Looked up from germline, CDR1 is SGHNT and CDR2 is YYREEE (reference sequence). The CDR3 totals 17 residues. Concerning this clone: No antigen is known for it.

Sample: blood, taken from a patient who underwent chemoradiotherapy. This sequence joins TRBV5-4 and TRBJ2-1, with D possibly called TRBD1 or TRBD2 (6 bases each). The sequence derives from a human donor with HPV-associated anogenital cancer. The CDR3 DNA sequence: TGTGCCAGCAGCGCGTATGGGGGGCCTGAGCCTACAGATGAGCAGTTCTTC. Its translation is CASSAYGGPEPTDEQFF.